This entry features one T cell receptor beta chain sequence. Assay: immunoSEQ multiplex PCR; the TCRdb copy retains only in-frame clones and omits some. The table has roughly 260,000 clones, more than 80% seen once; the top ten hold 0.55%. This specimen comes from a study of T cell responses to AZD1222 COVID-19 vaccine. The CDR3 consists of 14 residues. Deletions cut 4 bases from V and 3 bases from J, with 12 bases between. Germline loops: CDR1 SGHAT, CDR2 FQNNGV. Sequenced here: peripheral blood, sampled on day 0 of AZD1222 vaccination. The chain joins TRBV11-2 to TRBJ1-2; D call uncertain. The sequence was collected from an adult in good health. The CDR3 loop reads CASSYGPGDYGYTF. The CDR3 DNA reads as TGTGCCAGCAGCTATGGACCCGGTGACTATGGCTACACCTTC.